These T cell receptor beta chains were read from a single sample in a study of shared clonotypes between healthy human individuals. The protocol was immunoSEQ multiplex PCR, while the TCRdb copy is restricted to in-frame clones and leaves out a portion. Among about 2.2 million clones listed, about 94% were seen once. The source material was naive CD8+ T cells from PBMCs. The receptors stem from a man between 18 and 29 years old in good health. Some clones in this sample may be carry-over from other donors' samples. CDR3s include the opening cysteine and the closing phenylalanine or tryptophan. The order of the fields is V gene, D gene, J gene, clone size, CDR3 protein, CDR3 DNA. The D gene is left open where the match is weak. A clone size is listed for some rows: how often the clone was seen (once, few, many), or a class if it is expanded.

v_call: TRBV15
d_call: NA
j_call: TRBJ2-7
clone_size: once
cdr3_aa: CATSRGGVTYEQYF
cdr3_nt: TGTGCCACCAGCAGAGGTGGTGTGACCTACGAGCAGTACTTC

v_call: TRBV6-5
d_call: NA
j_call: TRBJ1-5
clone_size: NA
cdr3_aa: CASSYGREDQPQHF
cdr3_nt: TGTGCCAGCAGTTACGGCAGGGAGGATCAGCCCCAGCATTTT

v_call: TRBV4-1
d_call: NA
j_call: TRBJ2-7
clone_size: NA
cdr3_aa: CASSQAGGGEQYF
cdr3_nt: TGCGCCAGCAGCCAAGCCGGCGGAGGAGAGCAGTACTTC

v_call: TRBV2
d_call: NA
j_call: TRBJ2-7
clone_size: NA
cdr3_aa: CASSERQAAGYEQYF
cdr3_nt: TGTGCCAGCAGTGAAAGACAGGCCGCCGGCTACGAGCAGTACTTC

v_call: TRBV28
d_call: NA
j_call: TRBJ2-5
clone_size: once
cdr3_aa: CASSPGAETQYF
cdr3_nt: TGTGCCAGCAGCCCGGGAGCGGAGACCCAGTACTTC

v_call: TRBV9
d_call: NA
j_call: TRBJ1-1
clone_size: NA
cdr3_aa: CASSGHRDTEAFF
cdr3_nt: TGTGCCAGCAGCGGACACAGGGACACTGAAGCTTTCTTT

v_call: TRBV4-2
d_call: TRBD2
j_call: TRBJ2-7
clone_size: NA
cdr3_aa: CASSQTGLAGSYEQYF
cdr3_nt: TGTGCCAGCAGCCAAACCGGACTAGCGGGAAGCTACGAGCAGTACTTC

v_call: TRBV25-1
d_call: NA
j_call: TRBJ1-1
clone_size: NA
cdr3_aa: CASSEGRDGDTEAFF
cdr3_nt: TGTGCCAGCAGTGAAGGGCGGGACGGGGACACTGAAGCTTTCTTT

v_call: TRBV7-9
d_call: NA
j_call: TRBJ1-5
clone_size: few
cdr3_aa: CASSQDGINQPQHF
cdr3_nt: TGTGCCAGCAGTCAGGACGGAATCAATCAGCCCCAGCATTTT

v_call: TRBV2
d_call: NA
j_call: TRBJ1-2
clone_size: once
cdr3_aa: CASRGFWEGYTF
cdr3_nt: TGTGCCAGCAGGGGGTTTTGGGAGGGCTACACCTTC

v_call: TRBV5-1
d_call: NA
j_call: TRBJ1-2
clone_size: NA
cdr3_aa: CASSFFGINYGYTF
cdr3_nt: TGCGCCAGCAGCTTTTTCGGAATCAACTATGGCTACACCTTC

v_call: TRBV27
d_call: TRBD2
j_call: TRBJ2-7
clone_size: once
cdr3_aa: CASSLFGPSGDPRKQYF
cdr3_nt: TGTGCCAGCAGTTTATTCGGTCCTAGCGGGGACCCCAGGAAGCAGTACTTC

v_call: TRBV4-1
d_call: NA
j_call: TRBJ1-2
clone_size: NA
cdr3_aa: CASSQGGIGNYGYTF
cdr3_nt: TGCGCCAGCAGCCAAGGGGGGATAGGCAACTATGGCTACACCTTC

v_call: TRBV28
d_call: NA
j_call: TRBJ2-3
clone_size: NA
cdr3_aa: CASSLTGASARRDTQYF
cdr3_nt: TGTGCCAGCAGTTTGACCGGGGCTAGCGCGCGGAGGGATACGCAGTATTTT

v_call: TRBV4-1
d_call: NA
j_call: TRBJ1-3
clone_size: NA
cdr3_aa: CASSQAPGSGNTIYF
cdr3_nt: TGCGCCAGCAGCCAAGCGCCCGGGTCTGGAAACACCATATATTTT

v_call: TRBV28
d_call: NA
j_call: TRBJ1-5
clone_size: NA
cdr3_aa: CASSFGARYGPQHF
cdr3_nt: TGTGCCAGCAGTTTCGGGGCCCGGTATGGGCCCCAGCATTTT

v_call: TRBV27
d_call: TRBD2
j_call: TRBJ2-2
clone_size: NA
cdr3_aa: CASIWGLACGTGELFF
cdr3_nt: TGTGCCAGCATATGGGGACTAGCGTGCGGCACCGGGGAGCTGTTTTTT

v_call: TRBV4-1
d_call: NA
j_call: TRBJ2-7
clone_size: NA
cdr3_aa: CASSQDPRPRRTYEQYF
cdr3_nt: TGCGCCAGCAGCCAAGATCCCAGGCCAAGGAGGACCTACGAGCAGTACTTC

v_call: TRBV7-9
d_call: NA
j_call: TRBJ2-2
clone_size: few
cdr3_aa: CASSLGDTGELFF
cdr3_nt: TGTGCCAGCAGCTTGGGTGACACCGGGGAGCTGTTTTTT

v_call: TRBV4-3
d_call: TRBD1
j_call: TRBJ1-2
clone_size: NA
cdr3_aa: CASSQEARGGGYGGYTF
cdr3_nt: TGCGCCAGCAGCCAAGAGGCGCGAGGAGGGGGCTACGGAGGCTACACCTTC

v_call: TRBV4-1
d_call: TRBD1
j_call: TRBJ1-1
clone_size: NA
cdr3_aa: CASSPLPLETGGSTEAFF
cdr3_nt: TGCGCCAGCAGCCCATTGCCCCTCGAGACAGGGGGCAGTACTGAAGCTTTCTTT

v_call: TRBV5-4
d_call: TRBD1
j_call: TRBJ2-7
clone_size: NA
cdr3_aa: CASTEDRNTYEQYF
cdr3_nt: TGTGCCAGCACCGAGGACAGGAACACCTACGAGCAGTACTTC

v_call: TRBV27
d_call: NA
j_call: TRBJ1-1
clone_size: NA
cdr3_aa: CASSLSRWATGATEAFF
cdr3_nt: TGTGCCAGCAGTTTATCGCGTTGGGCGACAGGTGCTACTGAAGCTTTCTTT

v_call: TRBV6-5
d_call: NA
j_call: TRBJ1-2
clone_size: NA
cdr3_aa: CASSSQNRNTNYGYTF
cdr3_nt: TGTGCCAGCAGTTCCCAGAACCGGAATACTAACTATGGCTACACCTTC

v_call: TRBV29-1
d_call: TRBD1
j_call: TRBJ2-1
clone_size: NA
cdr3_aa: CSVENRGASYNEQFF
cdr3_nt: TGCAGCGTTGAGAACAGGGGCGCCTCCTACAATGAGCAGTTCTTC

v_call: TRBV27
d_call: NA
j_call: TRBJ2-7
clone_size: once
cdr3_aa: CASSFDGSYEQYF
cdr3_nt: TGTGCCAGCAGTTTCGACGGTTCCTACGAGCAGTACTTC

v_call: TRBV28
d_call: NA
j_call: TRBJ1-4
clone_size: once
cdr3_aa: CASTPYGGTAGEKLFF
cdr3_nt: TGTGCCAGCACCCCTTATGGGGGGACGGCTGGAGAAAAACTGTTTTTT

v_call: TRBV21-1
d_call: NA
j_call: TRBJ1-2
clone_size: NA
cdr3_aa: CASSKEVRQLNYGYTF
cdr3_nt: TGTGCCAGCAGCAAAGAGGTCAGGCAACTTAACTATGGCTACACCTTC

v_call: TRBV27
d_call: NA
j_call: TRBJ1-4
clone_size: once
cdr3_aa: CASSPIRDTNEKLFF
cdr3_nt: TGTGCCAGCAGTCCTATCCGGGACACTAATGAAAAACTGTTTTTT

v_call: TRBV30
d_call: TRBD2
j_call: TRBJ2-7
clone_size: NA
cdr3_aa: CAWSVLGLEQYF
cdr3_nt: TGTGCCTGGAGTGTTTTGGGACTAGAGCAGTACTTC

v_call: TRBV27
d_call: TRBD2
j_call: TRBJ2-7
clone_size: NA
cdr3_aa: CASSAYRGQLAGGHFYEQYF
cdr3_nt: TGTGCCAGCAGTGCTTATAGGGGCCAGCTAGCGGGAGGTCATTTCTACGAGCAGTACTTC

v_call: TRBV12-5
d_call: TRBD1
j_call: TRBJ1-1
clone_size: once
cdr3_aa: CASGLAPPQGDMNTEAFF
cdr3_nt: TGTGCTAGTGGTTTGGCCCCTCCACAGGGGGATATGAACACTGAAGCTTTCTTT

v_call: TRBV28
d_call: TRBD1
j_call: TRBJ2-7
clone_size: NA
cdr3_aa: CASSLPRGRSYEQYF
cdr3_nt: TGTGCCAGCAGTTTGCCCAGGGGGCGAAGTTACGAGCAGTACTTC

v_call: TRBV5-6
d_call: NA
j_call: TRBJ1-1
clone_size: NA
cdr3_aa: CASRPTGSGPAFF
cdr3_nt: TGTGCCAGCAGACCGACAGGTTCAGGGCCGGCTTTCTTT

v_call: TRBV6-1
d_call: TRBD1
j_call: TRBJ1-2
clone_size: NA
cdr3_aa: CASRWTGLSLNGYTF
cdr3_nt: TGTGCCAGCAGATGGACAGGGCTTTCCCTTAATGGCTACACCTTC

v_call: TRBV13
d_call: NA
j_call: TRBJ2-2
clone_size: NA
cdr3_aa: CASSPEGLPANTGELFF
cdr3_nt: TGTGCCAGCAGCCCAGAGGGGTTGCCCGCGAACACCGGGGAGCTGTTTTTT

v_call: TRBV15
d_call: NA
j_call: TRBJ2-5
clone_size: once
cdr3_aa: CATSRGAEETQYF
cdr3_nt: TGTGCCACCAGCAGGGGAGCGGAAGAGACCCAGTACTTC

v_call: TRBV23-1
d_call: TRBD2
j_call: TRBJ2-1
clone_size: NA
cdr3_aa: CASRTGLAGQNGDEQFF
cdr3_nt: TGCGCCAGCCGCACGGGACTAGCGGGACAAAACGGCGATGAGCAGTTCTTC

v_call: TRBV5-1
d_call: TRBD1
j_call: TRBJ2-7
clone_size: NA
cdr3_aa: CASSWGQGLYEQYF
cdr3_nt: TGCGCCAGCAGCTGGGGACAGGGACTCTACGAGCAGTACTTC

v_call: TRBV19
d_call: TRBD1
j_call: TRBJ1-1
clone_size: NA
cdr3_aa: CASRSTGATEAFF
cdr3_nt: TGTGCCAGTAGAAGTACAGGGGCCACCGAAGCTTTCTTT

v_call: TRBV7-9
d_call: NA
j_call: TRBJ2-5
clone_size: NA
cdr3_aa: CASSRTYPGQYF
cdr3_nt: TGTGCCAGCAGTCGGACATACCCTGGCCAGTACTTC

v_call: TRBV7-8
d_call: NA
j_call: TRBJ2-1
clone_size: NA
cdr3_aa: CASSLRANGNEQFF
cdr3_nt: TGTGCCAGCAGCTTGCGGGCGAATGGGAATGAGCAGTTCTTC

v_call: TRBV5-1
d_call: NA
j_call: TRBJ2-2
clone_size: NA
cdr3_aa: CASSSEDRRNTGELFF
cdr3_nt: TGCGCCAGCAGCTCTGAGGACAGAAGGAACACCGGGGAGCTGTTTTTT

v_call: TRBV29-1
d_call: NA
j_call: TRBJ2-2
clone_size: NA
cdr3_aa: CSVEDGAVVGELFF
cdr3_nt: TGCAGCGTTGAAGATGGGGCGGTCGTTGGGGAGCTGTTTTTT

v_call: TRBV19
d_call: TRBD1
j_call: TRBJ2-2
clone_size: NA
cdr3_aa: CASRTGANTGELFF
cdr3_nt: TGTGCCAGTAGGACAGGGGCGAACACCGGGGAGCTGTTTTTT

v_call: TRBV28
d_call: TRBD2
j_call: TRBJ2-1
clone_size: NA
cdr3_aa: CASSLSLAGDGYNEQFF
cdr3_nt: TGTGCCAGCAGTTTATCCCTAGCGGGAGATGGGTACAATGAGCAGTTCTTC

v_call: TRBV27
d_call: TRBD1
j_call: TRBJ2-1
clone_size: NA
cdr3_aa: CASSLTGGWRNEQFF
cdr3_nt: TGTGCCAGCAGTCTCACAGGGGGCTGGCGGAATGAGCAGTTCTTC

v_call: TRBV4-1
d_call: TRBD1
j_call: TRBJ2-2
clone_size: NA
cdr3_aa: CASSQRTGGTGELFF
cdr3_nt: TGCGCCAGCAGCCAGAGGACAGGGGGCACCGGGGAGCTGTTTTTT

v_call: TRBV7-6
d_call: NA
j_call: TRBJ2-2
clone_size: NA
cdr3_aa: CASSLWDEPNTGELFF
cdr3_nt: TGTGCCAGCAGCCTATGGGACGAACCGAACACCGGGGAGCTGTTTTTT

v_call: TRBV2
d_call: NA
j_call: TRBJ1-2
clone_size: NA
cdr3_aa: CASSEARDGYGYTF
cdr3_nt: TGTGCCAGCAGTGAAGCGCGGGACGGCTATGGCTACACCTTC

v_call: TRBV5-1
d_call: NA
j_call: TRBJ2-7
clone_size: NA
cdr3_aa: CASSLGWGWAYEQYF
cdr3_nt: TGCGCCAGCAGCTTGGGGTGGGGATGGGCCTACGAGCAGTACTTC

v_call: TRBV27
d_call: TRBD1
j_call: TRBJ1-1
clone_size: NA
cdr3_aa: CASSLLRDRDRGAFF
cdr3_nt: TGTGCCAGCAGTTTATTAAGGGACAGGGACCGTGGAGCTTTCTTT

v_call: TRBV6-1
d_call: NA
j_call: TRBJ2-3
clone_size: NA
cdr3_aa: CASRIKGGGDTQYF
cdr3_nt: TGTGCCAGCAGAATAAAAGGGGGTGGGGATACGCAGTATTTT

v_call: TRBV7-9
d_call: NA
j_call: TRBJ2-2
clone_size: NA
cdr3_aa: CASSRQGAPNTGELFF
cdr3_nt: TGTGCCAGCAGCCGACAAGGGGCCCCGAACACCGGGGAGCTGTTTTTT

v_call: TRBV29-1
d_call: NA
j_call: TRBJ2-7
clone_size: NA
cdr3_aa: CSVLDSSRDEQYF
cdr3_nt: TGCAGCGTGCTAGACAGTTCTCGGGACGAGCAGTACTTC

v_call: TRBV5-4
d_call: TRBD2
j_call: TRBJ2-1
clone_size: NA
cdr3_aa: CASSRTSGSLNEQFF
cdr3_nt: TGTGCCAGCAGCCGGACTAGCGGGAGTCTCAATGAGCAGTTCTTC

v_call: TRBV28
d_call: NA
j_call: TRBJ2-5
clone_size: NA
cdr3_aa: CASSLKEGRVETQYF
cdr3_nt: TGTGCCAGCAGCCTGAAAGAAGGGCGAGTAGAGACCCAGTACTTC